Below are 19 T cell receptor beta chains sequenced from a single sample in a study of shared clonotypes between healthy human individuals. Produced via immunoSEQ multiplex PCR; TCRdb's table is partial and in-frame only. The table has over 1.5 million clones, 95% to 99% seen once. Sequencing was performed on naive CD4+ T cells sorted from blood. The subset was: CD45RA+ positively selected. The receptors here all came from a man under 40 in good health.

The rearrangement links TRBV28 to TRBJ1-4; D is uncertain. Germline V gene lookup returns CDR1 MDHEN and CDR2 SYDVKM. The CDR3 spans 13 residues. V was shortened by 3 bases and J by 8 bases, with 10 bases between the two germline ends. CDR3 DNA sequence: TGTGCCAGCAGTTTCTATAAGAGGGAAAAACTGTTTTTT. This gives the protein CASSFYKREKLFF. Combining the CDR3 with reference TRBV28 and TRBJ1-4 gives the whole variable domain DVKVTQSSRYLVKRTGEKVFLECVQDMDHENMFWYRQDPGLGLRLIYFSYDVKMKEKGDIPEGYSVSREKKERFSLILESASTNQTSMYLCASSFYKREKLFFGSGTQLSVL.

This clone has only one observation. V gene TRBV7-6 combines with J gene TRBJ1-5; 9 bases are a match to TRBD1. From germline, CDR1 is SGHVS and CDR2 FNYEAQ. After removal of 5 bases from V and 3 bases from J, the junction contained 8 bases not matched to a gene. The CDR3 is 16 amino acids. In DNA, the CDR3 is TGTGCCAGCAGCCAAGAACAGGGGGCTCACAATCAGCCCCAGCATTTT. Translating it yields CASSQEQGAHNQPQHF.

V is TRBV10-2 and J is TRBJ1-2; 7 bases match TRBD1. CDR1 WSHSY and CDR2 SAAADI come from the germline V gene. Trimming cost V 3 bases and J 1 base; bases outside gene matches: 11. This CDR3 is built from 17 residues. CDR3 bases: TGCGCCAGCAGTGATCTCGGCAGGGGGGATGATAACTATGGCTACACCTTC. Protein sequence: CASSDLGRGDDNYGYTF.

The chain has TRBV18 and TRBJ2-7, with D possibly TRBD2 on 5 matching bases. This CDR3 spans 14 amino acids. Trimming took 3 bases from V and 6 from J, leaving 15 bases between them. The germline V gene encodes CDR1 KGHSH and CDR2 LQKENI. The CDR3 loop reads CASSPNSREGEQYF. CDR3 in DNA: TGTGCCAGCTCACCGAACTCTCGAGAGGGCGAGCAGTACTTC.

The genes are TRBV7-9 and TRBJ2-7; maybe TRBD1 (6 bases). Germline V gene data show CDR1 as SEHNR and CDR2 as FQNEAQ (reference sequence). V lost 5 bases to trimming and J lost 4 bases, with 15 bases between them. The CDR3 is 14 amino acids. The CDR3 sequence: CASSRRQDTYEQYF. Here the CDR3 DNA reads TGTGCCAGCAGCCGAAGACAGGATACTTACGAGCAGTACTTC.

On this clone: Other DNA sequences in the same sample also yield this CDR3. The CDR3 nucleotides are TGTGCCAGCAGCAAAGACAGAACCTACGAGCAGTACTTC. It translates to CASSKDRTYEQYF. The chain couples TRBV5-6 to TRBJ2-7, with D possibly TRBD1 on 5 matching bases. Trimming took off 4 bases at V and 2 bases at J, with 10 bases between the two ends. Germline V gene sequence: CDR1 SGHDT, CDR2 YYEEEE. There are 13 residues in the CDR3. Full variable domain (outside the CDR3, taken from reference TRBV5-6 and TRBJ2-7): DAGVTQSPTHLIKTRGQQVTLRCSPKSGHDTVSWYQQALGQGPQFIFQYYEEEERQRGNFPDRFSGHQFPNYSSELNVNALLLGDSALYLCASSKDRTYEQYFGPGTRLTVT.

The V call is TRBV10-3, the J call TRBJ2-7; TRBD2 aligns across 15 bases. Trimming removed 7 bases from V and 2 bases from J; junction bases left unmatched: 3. This CDR3 contains 15 residues. CDR1 and CDR2 from the germline V gene are ENHRY and SYGVKD. The CDR3 coding sequence is TGTGCCATCACCGGACTAGCGGGAGGGCCCTACGAGCAGTACTTC. Amino acids: CAITGLAGGPYEQYF.

As to this clone: Sequence at one end of the junction differs from germline and may be a read error. This chain joins TRBV6-5 and TRBJ2-7; D might be TRBD1 (6 bases). Germline V gene sequence: CDR1 MNHEY, CDR2 SVGAGI. The CDR3 is made up of 13 amino acids. CDR3 in amino acids: CASSHSRGWEQYF. The CDR3 nucleotides are TGTGCCAGCAGTCACTCCAGGGGTTGGGAGCAGTACTTC.

This CDR3 is CASGLPPSGDLGNQPQHF. CDR3 coding DNA: TGTGCTAGTGGTTTGCCACCGTCCGGGGACTTGGGCAATCAGCCCCAGCATTTT. The chain joins TRBV12-5 to TRBJ1-5, with D maybe TRBD1 (5 bases). CDR1 and CDR2 from the germline V gene are LGHNT and FRNRAP. With 2 bases removed from V and 2 bases from J, the gap between germline ends came to 19 bases. The CDR3 is 18 amino acids.

V gene TRBV11-2 combines with J gene TRBJ2-4; D may be TRBD2 (6 bases). This CDR3 contains 13 residues. Per the germline V gene, CDR1 is SGHAT and CDR2 is FQNNGV. The germline V and J ends were trimmed by 5 bases and 3 bases, with 8 bases remaining between them. CDR3 residues: CASSPGVKNIQYF. CDR3 DNA: TGTGCCAGCAGCCCGGGAGTCAAAAACATTCAGTACTTC.

In DNA, the CDR3 is TGTGCCAGCAGTTCCCCGGGACTTCCAGCCTACGAGCAGTACTTC. This translates into CASSSPGLPAYEQYF. The chain employs TRBV28 and TRBJ2-7; tentatively, D is TRBD2 (6 bases). Trimming removed 4 bases at V and 2 bases at J, with 15 bases between. CDR3 length: 15 amino acids. Per the germline V gene, CDR1 is MDHEN and CDR2 is SYDVKM.

With respect to this clone: The same CDR3 is also encoded by other DNA sequences in this sample. The chain carries TRBV9 and TRBJ2-7, with no clear D. The CDR3 has 12 residues. Germline-derived CDR1 and CDR2 are SGDLS and YYNGEE. Trimming pared 3 bases from V and 4 bases from J, leaving 8 bases between. In nucleotides, the CDR3 is TGTGCCAGCAGCGCGAACGGGTACGAGCAGTACTTC. Its protein is CASSANGYEQYF.

J is TRBJ2-1 and V is TRBV27, with TRBD2 matching over 8 bases. The CDR3 covers 14 residues. Per germline, CDR1 MNHEY and CDR2 SMNVEV (reference sequence). V was clipped by 8 bases and J by 6 bases; unmatched bases: 9. CDR3 nucleotides: TGTGCCAGCCGGGGGGGACTAGTTCCCAATGAGCAGTTCTTC. The encoded protein is CASRGGLVPNEQFF.

The J gene is TRBJ2-7, the V gene TRBV7-3, with TRBD1 identical over 7 bases. This CDR3 has 14 amino acids. J was trimmed by 4 bases and V by 0 bases; bases with no gene match: 3. Germline values: CDR1 SGHTA, CDR2 FQGTGA. DNA for the CDR3: TGTGCCAGCAGCTTAACGGGACAGAGTTACGAGCAGTACTTC. Its translation is CASSLTGQSYEQYF.

The chain joins TRBV5-1 to TRBJ2-7; a possible D gene is TRBD1 (6 bases). Germline loops: CDR1 SGHRS, CDR2 YFSETQ. This CDR3 spans 16 amino acids. The V gene lost 6 bases and the J gene lost 0 bases, with 19 bases spanning the gap. CDR3: CASTPGQFFVSYEQYF. The CDR3 DNA follows: TGCGCCAGCACCCCCGGACAGTTTTTTGTCTCCTACGAGCAGTACTTC.

This rearrangement joins TRBV9 to TRBJ2-1; 11 bases are shared with TRBD2. CDR1 and CDR2 (germline): SGDLS, YYNGEE. The CDR3 has 17 amino acids. V lost 1 base and J lost 7; bases outside the gene matches: 10. The chain's CDR3 is CASSVIGTASGRNEQFF. CDR3 in DNA: TGTGCCAGCAGCGTAATTGGGACCGCTAGCGGGAGGAATGAGCAGTTCTTC.

The chain uses TRBV9 and TRBJ2-7, with TRBD2 matching over 10 bases. CDR3 length: 17 residues. V trimming: 0 bases; J trimming: 5 bases; junction bases outside the gene matches: 11. From germline, CDR1 is SGDLS and CDR2 YYNGEE. This CDR3 is CASSVGQPGLATHEQYF. CDR3 sequence (DNA): TGTGCCAGCAGCGTAGGCCAACCGGGACTAGCGACTCACGAGCAGTACTTC.

The chain has TRBV7-2 and TRBJ2-2, with TRBD2 identical over 7 bases. The junction had 4 bases not matched to a gene; V was cut back by 5 bases and J by 4 bases. The CDR3 spans 14 residues. Germline V gives CDR1 SGHTA, CDR2 FQGNSA. In DNA form, the CDR3 reads TGTGCCAGCAGCCGGGACTATGGCACCGGGGAGCTGTTTTTT. It yields the protein CASSRDYGTGELFF.

This chain uses TRBV2 with TRBJ2-7; possible D gene TRBD2, 5 bases. Germline lookup yields CDR1 SNHLY and CDR2 FYNNEI. V dropped 7 bases and J dropped 3 bases, with 16 bases sitting between them. This CDR3 comprises 14 residues. The DNA of the CDR3 is TGTGCCAGCAAGGAGAATAGCGAAGACTACGAGCAGTACTTC. Protein: CASKENSEDYEQYF.